The 11 T cell receptor beta chains in this list originate from one sample, sequenced in a study of T cell responses to AZD1222 COVID-19 vaccine. TCRdb's table, derived via immunoSEQ multiplex PCR, lists solely in-frame clones and lacks some. Here the sample spans 100,000 to 150,000 clones, roughly nine tenths being singletons. The sample consisted of peripheral blood, taken on day 0 of AZD1222 vaccination. Receptors were obtained from an adult in good health.

The V gene is TRBV19, the J gene TRBJ1-1; D might be TRBD1 (6 bases). V was clipped by 7 bases and J by 5 bases, with 14 bases between them. CDR3 size: 13 residues. CDR1 LNHDA and CDR2 SQIVND come from the germline V gene (reference sequence). The CDR3 here is CASNQQGGTEAFF. The CDR3, as DNA: TGTGCCAGTAATCAACAGGGAGGTACTGAAGCTTTCTTT. Together with reference TRBV19 and TRBJ1-1, the CDR3 gives the full variable domain: DGGITQSPKYLFRKEGQNVTLSCEQNLNHDAMYWYRQDPGQGLRLIYYSQIVNDFQKGDIAEGYSVSREKKESFPLTVTSAQKNPTAFYLCASNQQGGTEAFFGQGTRLTVV.

This rearrangement joins TRBV3-1 (or the pseudogene TRBV3-2) to TRBJ1-2; D might be TRBD1 (6 bases). The V end was cut by 1 base, the J end by 7 bases, with 13 bases between. CDR1 and CDR2 (germline): LGHDT, YNNKEL (reference sequence). This CDR3 is 14 amino acids long. The CDR3 sequence: CASSQVGHTTGYTF. In nucleotides, the CDR3 is TGTGCCAGCAGCCAAGTGGGACACACGACTGGCTACACCTTC.

The chain joins TRBV4-1 to TRBJ1-2; D is perhaps TRBD1 (5 bases). CDR3 size: 15 residues. Germline lookup yields CDR1 MGHRA and CDR2 YSYEKL. The ends were cut back, 5 bases at V and 7 bases at J, with 20 bases in the middle. The CDR3 DNA reads as TGCGCCAGCAGCTTGGGGCCAAGAGTAATGGGTGGCTACACCTTC. Amino acid sequence: CASSLGPRVMGGYTF.

V is TRBV6-5 and J is TRBJ1-6; D ambiguous. From germline, CDR1 is MNHEY and CDR2 SVGAGI. This CDR3 is 13 amino acids long. V dropped 5 bases and J dropped 8 bases, with 10 bases sitting between them. The CDR3 sequence: CASSPGLDSPLHF. In DNA form, the CDR3 reads TGTGCCAGCAGTCCCGGCCTCGATTCACCCCTCCACTTT.

V usage is TRBV24-1 and J usage is TRBJ1-5; 7 nucleotides agree with TRBD1. This CDR3 contains 15 residues. The germline CDR1 and CDR2 sequences are KGHDR and SFDVKD. V shed 4 bases and J 7 bases; nucleotides not matched to a gene: 9. CDR3 residues: CATSETGAFWQPQHF. CDR3 nucleotide sequence: TGTGCCACCAGTGAAACAGGGGCGTTTTGGCAGCCCCAGCATTTT.

The chain carries TRBV7-7 and TRBJ2-3, with a possible D match to TRBD2 (6 bases). CDR3 length equals 16 residues. CDR1 and CDR2 from the germline V gene are SSHAT and FNYEAQ (reference sequence). V shed 5 bases and J shed 9 bases, with 24 bases lying between them. The CDR3, as DNA: TGTGCCAGCAGCCCGGGAGCTGGAGGGCAAGGGTTCACGCAGTATTTT. Translation: CASSPGAGGQGFTQYF.

The genes are TRBV2 and TRBJ2-3; TRBD1 or TRBD2 may be the D gene (6 bases each). Germline values: CDR1 SNHLY, CDR2 FYNNEI. The CDR3 totals 11 residues. This CDR3 is CGEGDLDTQYF. CDR3 DNA: TGTGGCGAGGGGGACTTGGATACGCAGTATTTT.

The chain joins TRBV7-2 to TRBJ2-1; 10 bases line up with TRBD2. V gave up 3 bases and J gave up 2 bases; unmatched junction bases: 1. The CDR3 covers 15 residues. Germline assignment: CDR1 SGHTA and CDR2 FQGNSA. CDR3 DNA: TGTGCCAGCAGCTTTAGCGGGGGGCCCTACAATGAGCAGTTCTTC. This translates into CASSFSGGPYNEQFF.

This clone has just one count. The gene calls are TRBV5-1 and TRBJ1-4; a weak D match, TRBD1 (5 bases). CDR3 length equals 15 residues. V shed 0 bases and J shed 4 bases, with 10 bases lying between them. Germline V gene sequence: CDR1 SGHRS, CDR2 YFSETQ. The CDR3 sequence: CASSLAGTHNEKLFF. Here the CDR3 DNA reads TGCGCCAGCAGCTTGGCCGGGACTCATAATGAAAAACTGTTTTTT.

The rearrangement uses TRBV7-9 and TRBJ1-4, with 9 bases aligning to TRBD1. Unmatched junction bases numbered 4, after V lost 5 bases and J lost 3 bases. This CDR3 is 15 amino acids long. Per the germline V gene, CDR1 is SEHNR and CDR2 is FQNEAQ (reference sequence). The CDR3 spells CASSPQGAANEKLFF. The DNA of the CDR3 is TGTGCCAGCAGCCCACAGGGGGCGGCTAATGAAAAACTGTTTTTT.

The V gene is TRBV6-1, the J gene TRBJ1-4; 7 bases are shared with TRBD1. The CDR3 totals 15 residues. J gave up 1 base and V 2 bases, and 1 base lay outside the gene matches. Germline CDR1 is MNHNS and CDR2 is SASEGT. In DNA, the CDR3 is TGTGCCAGCAGTGAACAGGGGGTAACTAATGAAAAACTGTTTTTT. It codes for CASSEQGVTNEKLFF.